This entry describes one TCR beta chain. This sample stems from a study of Tregs in tolerant kidney transplant recipients. Profiled with immunoSEQ multiplex PCR; TCRdb holds only in-frame clones, not every one. The profile shows over 50,000 clones, 70% to 90% of them singletons. Sequencing was performed on Tregs from blood, taken before the transplant. The TCR originated in a human donor who received a combined kidney and bone marrow transplant.

The CDR3 coding sequence is TGTGCCAGCACCGAGGGACAATCCTTCTCCTACGAGCAGTACTTC. As protein: CASTEGQSFSYEQYF. The J gene is TRBJ2-7, the V gene TRBV6-5; D perhaps matches TRBD1 (6 bases). From germline, CDR1 is MNHEY and CDR2 SVGAGI. The CDR3 contains 15 residues. Trimming cost V 7 bases and J 0 bases, with 16 bases left between them.